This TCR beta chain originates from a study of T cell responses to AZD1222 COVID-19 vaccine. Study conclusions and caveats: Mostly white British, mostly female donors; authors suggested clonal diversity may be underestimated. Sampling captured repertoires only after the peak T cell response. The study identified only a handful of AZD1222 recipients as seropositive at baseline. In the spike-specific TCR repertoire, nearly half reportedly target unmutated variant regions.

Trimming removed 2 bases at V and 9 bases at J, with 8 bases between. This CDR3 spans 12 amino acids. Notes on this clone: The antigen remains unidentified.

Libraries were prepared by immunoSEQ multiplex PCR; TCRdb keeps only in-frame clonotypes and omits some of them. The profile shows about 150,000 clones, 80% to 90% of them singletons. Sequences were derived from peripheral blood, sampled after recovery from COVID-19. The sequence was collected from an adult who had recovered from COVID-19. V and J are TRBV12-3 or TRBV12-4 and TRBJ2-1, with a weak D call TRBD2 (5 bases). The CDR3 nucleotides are TGTGCCAGCAGTTTACTAGCTGGTGAGCAGTTCTTC. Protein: CASSLLAGEQFF.